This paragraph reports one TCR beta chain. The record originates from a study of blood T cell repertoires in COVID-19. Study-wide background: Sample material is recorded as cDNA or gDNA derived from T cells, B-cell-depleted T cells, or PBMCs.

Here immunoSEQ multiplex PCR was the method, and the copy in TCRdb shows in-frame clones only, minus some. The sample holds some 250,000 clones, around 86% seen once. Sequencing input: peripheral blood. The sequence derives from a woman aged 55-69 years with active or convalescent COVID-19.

The DNA of the CDR3 is TGTGCCAGTAGTATAGACAGTATCTCCTATAATTCACCCCTCCACTTT. It translates to CASSIDSISYNSPLHF. The chain joins TRBV19 to TRBJ1-6; D is unresolved. Germline V gene sequence: CDR1 LNHDA, CDR2 SQIVND (reference sequence). The CDR3 is 16 amino acids. Trimming stripped 0 bases from V and 0 bases from J, with 6 bases between.